Described below is a single TCR beta chain sequence and its context. The entry originates in a study of blood T cell repertoires in COVID-19. Background on the study: From T cells, B-cell-depleted T cells, or PBMCs came the material, which was cDNA or gDNA.

Assay: immunoSEQ multiplex PCR; the TCRdb copy retains only in-frame clones and omits some. The sample has about 120,000 clones, 78% seen once. What was sequenced was peripheral blood. The clonotype originates from a man in his 70s with acute or convalescent COVID-19.

The CDR3 DNA is TGTGCCAGCAGCCAAGCACAGGGTGGGACTAACTATGGCTACACCTTC. Its protein product is CASSQAQGGTNYGYTF. The chain combines TRBV3-1 (or the pseudogene TRBV3-2) with TRBJ1-2; possibly TRBD1 for D (6 bases). Trimming stripped 1 base from V and 0 bases from J, with 12 bases between. This CDR3 comprises 16 residues. The germline V gene encodes CDR1 LGHDT and CDR2 YNNKEL (reference sequence).